This T cell receptor beta chain was captured by sequencing in a study of cytomegalovirus exposure and HLA in healthy donors. To note about this clone: Antigen: not known.

Germline-derived CDR1 and CDR2 are SEHNR and FQNEAQ (reference sequence). The CDR3 has 13 residues. With V trimmed by 5 bases and J by 9 bases, 9 bases remained unmatched. Whole-study results and caveats: V- and J-gene trimming of TCR beta was linked (in a later analysis) to a missense DCLRE1C variant. Analysis was performed later, and it showed HLA-associated TCR beta chains to be more clonally expanded than equally common others.

Primers included in the PCR were 60 Vbeta and 13 Jbeta primers. Assay used: immunoSEQ multiplex PCR; TCRdb lists only in-frame clones, some missing. Found here are over 150,000 clones, 82% of them singletons; the top ten hold 7% to 9.5%. Material for sequencing was PBMCs. This receptor was identified in a male donor in good health and CMV-seropositive. The chain carries TRBV7-9 and TRBJ2-7, with 8 nucleotides matching TRBD1. The CDR3 loop is CASSPTGGTGQYF. CDR3 sequence (DNA): TGTGCCAGCAGCCCCACAGGGGGTACGGGGCAGTACTTC.